These 15 T cell receptor beta chains came from one sample sequenced in a study of metastatic and nonmetastatic thyroid tumors. MiXCR was used by TCRdb to re-call the PCR reads. This table has tens of thousands of clones, about 13% appearing once. All patients reached thyroid surgery having received no treatment beforehand. Sequenced: blood. All receptors derive from a female donor with papillary thyroid cancer or a benign thyroid nodule (not recorded which). Some clones in this sample may be carry-over from other donors' samples.

This clone was picked up a small number of times. At one end, the junction sequence differs from germline, possibly due to a read error. This chain links TRBV10-3 with TRBJ2-1; possible D gene TRBD2, 5 bases. This CDR3 spans 15 amino acids. CDR1 and CDR2 (germline): ENHRY, SYGVKD. CDR3 residues: CAISDQLEGDNEQFF. The CDR3 DNA follows: TGCGCCATCAGCGACCAACTAGAGGGAGACAATGAGCAGTTCTTC.

This clone was detected ten times or more. This sequence joins TRBV5-1 and TRBJ1-3; 7 nucleotides match TRBD1. Germline assignment: CDR1 SGHRS and CDR2 YFSETQ. Trimming took 0 bases from V and 0 from J; bases not matched to a gene: 15. The CDR3 contains 20 residues. CDR3 bases: TGCGCCAGCAGCTTGGCCCGTGGGGGGGACAGCTTTTTCTCTGGAAACACCATATATTTT. It yields the protein CASSLARGGDSFFSGNTIYF.

This clone was seen at least ten times. V is TRBV15 and J is TRBJ1-6, with 7 bases aligning to TRBD1. The V segment lost 3 bases and the J segment 5 bases; nucleotides outside the gene matches: 7. Germline V gives CDR1 LNHNV, CDR2 YYDKDF (reference sequence). CDR3 size: 16 residues. CDR3: CATSSARQGNNSPLHF. DNA of the CDR3: TGTGCCACCAGCAGTGCGAGACAGGGAAATAATTCACCCCTCCACTTT.

This clone was seen many times. The chain employs TRBV12-5 and TRBJ1-5; perhaps TRBD1 as D (5 bases). Deletions cut 6 bases from V and 1 base from J, with 13 bases between. Looked up from germline, CDR1 is LGHNT and CDR2 is FRNRAP. This CDR3 is built from 15 residues. The CDR3 DNA follows: TGTGCTAGTGGCAAAGGGGAGCCAAGCAATCAGCCCCAGCATTTT. It yields the protein CASGKGEPSNQPQHF.

This clone was seen a few times. A read error is possible here, since a much larger clone lies one base away. The V gene is TRBV5-4, the J gene TRBJ2-1; D is unclear. Germline V gives CDR1 SGHNT, CDR2 YYREEE (reference sequence). The CDR3 runs 13 residues. V was cut by 4 bases and J by 7 bases, with 12 bases left in between. Here the CDR3 DNA reads TGTGCCAGCAGCAAGAATTTGGAAAATGAGCAGTTCTTC. Translated: CASSKNLENEQFF.

The sample holds many counts of this clone. The chain links TRBV19 to TRBJ2-1; D is undetermined. CDR1 and CDR2 (germline): LNHDA, SQIVND (reference sequence). This CDR3 region has 16 residues. Trimming cost V 5 bases and J 0 bases, with 14 bases left between them. The DNA for the CDR3 is TGTGCCAGTAGTCCAGACCTGGGCCCCTCCTACAATGAGCAGTTCTTC. It specifies CASSPDLGPSYNEQFF.

In its sample, this clone was seen many times. This chain connects TRBV5-4 to TRBJ1-2; maybe TRBD1 (5 bases). V lost 2 bases and J 5 bases, leaving 13 bases between the germline ends. CDR1 SGHNT and CDR2 YYREEE come from the germline V gene (reference sequence). There are 14 residues in the CDR3. For the CDR3, the DNA is TGTGCCAGCAGCTTATGGGGGGGAAAATATGGCTACACCTTC. As protein: CASSLWGGKYGYTF.

This clone has ten or more counts. The chain is built from TRBV5-4 and TRBJ1-1; possibly TRBD1 for D (6 bases). With 0 bases removed from V and 2 bases from J, the gap between germline ends came to 17 bases. CDR3 length equals 17 residues. Germline lookup yields CDR1 SGHNT and CDR2 YYREEE (reference sequence). This CDR3 reads CASSLAGRGTVNTEAFF. The CDR3, as DNA: TGTGCCAGCAGCTTGGCGGGGAGGGGGACCGTTAACACTGAAGCTTTCTTT.

On this clone: One end of the junction fails to match germline, which may point to a read error. The chain has TRBV20-1 and TRBJ2-3; D possibly matches TRBD1 or TRBD2 (5 bases each). The CDR3 runs to 15 residues. Germline values: CDR1 DFQATT, CDR2 SNEGSKA (reference sequence). The CDR3 DNA reads as TGTAGTGCTAGAGATTGGCCGGGACGCACAGATACGCAGTATTTT. Amino acids: CSARDWPGRTDTQYF.

Many counts were recorded for this clone. This chain links TRBV7-2 with TRBJ1-2, with D unresolved. V lost 5 bases and J lost 4, with 11 bases in between. Germline V lookup: CDR1 SGHTA, CDR2 FQGNSA. CDR3 length: 13 amino acids. The CDR3 here is CASSQVQSYGYTF. The DNA for the CDR3 is TGTGCCAGCAGCCAAGTGCAAAGCTATGGCTACACCTTC.

This clone was detected many times. The chain joins TRBV5-1 to TRBJ2-5; TRBD2 matches 8 bases. CDR3 length: 15 residues. From germline, CDR1 is SGHRS and CDR2 YFSETQ. After removal of 0 bases from V and 2 bases from J, the junction contained 3 bases not matched to a gene. CDR3 loop: CASSLGTSTQETQYF. The CDR3, as DNA: TGCGCCAGCAGCTTGGGGACTAGCACACAAGAGACCCAGTACTTC.

This clone was seen many times. V gene TRBV11-2 combines with J gene TRBJ1-1; no firm D call. V was pared by 2 bases and J by 1 base, with 5 bases between. The CDR3 extends over 13 amino acids. CDR1 SGHAT and CDR2 FQNNGV come from the germline V gene. The CDR3 reads CASSLRGNTEAFF. In nucleotides, the CDR3 is TGTGCCAGCAGCTTAAGAGGGAACACTGAAGCTTTCTTT. Using reference TRBV11-2 and TRBJ1-1 for the parts outside the CDR3, the full variable domain is EAGVAQSPRYKIIEKRQSVAFWCNPISGHATLYWYQQILGQGPKLLIQFQNNGVVDDSQLPKDRFSAERLKGVDSTLKIQPAKLEDSAVYLCASSLRGNTEAFFGQGTRLTVV.

This chain joins TRBV15 and TRBJ2-7, with D hard to call. CDR3 size: 13 residues. Germline loops: CDR1 LNHNV, CDR2 YYDKDF (reference sequence). V gave up 5 bases and J gave up 5 bases, with 13 bases separating them. Written as DNA, the CDR3 is TGTGCCACCAGCCCCAGGTCGCAGCACGAGCAGTACTTC. Protein: CATSPRSQHEQYF.

The chain links TRBV9 to TRBJ1-2; no definite D call. V was cut by 4 bases and J by 3 bases, with 13 bases left in between. There are 14 residues in the CDR3. Germline V gene lookup returns CDR1 SGDLS and CDR2 YYNGEE. CDR3 amino acids: CASSPRNGHYGYTF. DNA of the CDR3: TGTGCCAGCAGCCCGCGGAACGGTCACTATGGCTACACCTTC.

This clone was detected many times. This chain uses TRBV6-1 with TRBJ2-5; D may match TRBD1 or TRBD2 (5 bases each). Trimming shortened V by 6 bases and J by 3 bases, and 11 bases separated the two germline ends. This CDR3 has 13 residues. CDR1 is MNHNS, CDR2 SASEGT, per germline. CDR3 DNA: TGTGCCAGCAGAGGGACGACAAAAGAGACCCAGTACTTC. Protein: CASRGTTKETQYF.